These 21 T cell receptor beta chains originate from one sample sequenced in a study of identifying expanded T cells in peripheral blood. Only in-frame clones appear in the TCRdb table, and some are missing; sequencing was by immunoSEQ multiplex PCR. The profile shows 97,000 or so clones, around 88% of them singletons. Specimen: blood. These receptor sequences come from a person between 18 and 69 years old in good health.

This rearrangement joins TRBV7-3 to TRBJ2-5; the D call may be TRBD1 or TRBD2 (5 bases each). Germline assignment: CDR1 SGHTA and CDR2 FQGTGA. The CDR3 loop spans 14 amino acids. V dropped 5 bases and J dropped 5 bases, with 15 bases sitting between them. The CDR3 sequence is CASSPLGVVETQYF. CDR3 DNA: TGTGCCAGCAGCCCCTTGGGGGTGGTGGAGACCCAGTACTTC.

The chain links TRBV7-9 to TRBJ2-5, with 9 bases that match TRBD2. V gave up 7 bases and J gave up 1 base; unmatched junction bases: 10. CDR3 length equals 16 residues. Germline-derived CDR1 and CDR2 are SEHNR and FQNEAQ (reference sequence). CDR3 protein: CASKLAGDSFQETQYF. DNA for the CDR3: TGTGCCAGCAAATTAGCGGGGGACAGCTTCCAAGAGACCCAGTACTTC.

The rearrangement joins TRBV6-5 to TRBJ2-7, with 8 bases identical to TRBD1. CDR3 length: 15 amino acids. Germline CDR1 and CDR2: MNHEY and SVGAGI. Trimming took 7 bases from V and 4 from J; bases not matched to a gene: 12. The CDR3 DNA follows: TGTGCCAGCACTTTAGCCGGGACAGGCCTTTACGAGCAGTACTTC. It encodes CASTLAGTGLYEQYF.

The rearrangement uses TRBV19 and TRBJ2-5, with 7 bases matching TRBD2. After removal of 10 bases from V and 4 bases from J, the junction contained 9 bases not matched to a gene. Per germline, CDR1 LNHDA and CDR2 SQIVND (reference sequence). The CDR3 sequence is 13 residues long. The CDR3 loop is CATEGGAAETQYF. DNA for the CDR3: TGTGCCACCGAGGGAGGGGCAGCAGAGACCCAGTACTTC.

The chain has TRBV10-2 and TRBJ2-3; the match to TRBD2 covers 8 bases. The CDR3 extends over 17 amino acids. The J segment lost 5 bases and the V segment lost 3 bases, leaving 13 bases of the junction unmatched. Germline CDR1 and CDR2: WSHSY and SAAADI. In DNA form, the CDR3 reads TGCGCCAGCAGTGAAACTAGCGGAAGTGTGAGGTTAGATACGCAGTATTTT. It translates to CASSETSGSVRLDTQYF.

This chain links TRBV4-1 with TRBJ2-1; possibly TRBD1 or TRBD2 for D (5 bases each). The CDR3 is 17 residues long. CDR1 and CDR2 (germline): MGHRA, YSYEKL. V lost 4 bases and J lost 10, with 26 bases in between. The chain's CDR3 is CASSPGLSSGREGEQFF. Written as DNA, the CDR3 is TGCGCCAGCAGCCCCGGGTTAAGCAGCGGACGAGAGGGGGAGCAGTTCTTC.

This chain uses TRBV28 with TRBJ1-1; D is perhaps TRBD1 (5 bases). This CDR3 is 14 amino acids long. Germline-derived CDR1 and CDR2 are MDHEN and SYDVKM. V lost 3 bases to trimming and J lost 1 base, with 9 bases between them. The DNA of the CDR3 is TGTGCCAGCAGTTTGTGGGGGGGGAACACTGAAGCTTTCTTT. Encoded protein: CASSLWGGNTEAFF.

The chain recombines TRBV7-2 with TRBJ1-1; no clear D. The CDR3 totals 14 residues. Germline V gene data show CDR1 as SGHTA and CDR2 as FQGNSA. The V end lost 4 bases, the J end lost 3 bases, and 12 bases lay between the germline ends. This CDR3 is CASSSYFEDTEAFF. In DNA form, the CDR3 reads TGTGCCAGCAGCTCGTATTTCGAGGACACTGAAGCTTTCTTT.

The CDR3 here is CASSSDSASTNEKLFF. For the CDR3, the DNA is TGTGCCAGCAGCTCCGACAGTGCATCAACTAATGAAAAACTGTTTTTT. This chain connects TRBV4-2 to TRBJ1-4, with a weak D call TRBD1 (5 bases). V shed 5 bases and J shed 0 bases, with 13 bases lying between them. CDR1 and CDR2 (germline): LGHNA, YNFKEQ. The CDR3 covers 16 residues.

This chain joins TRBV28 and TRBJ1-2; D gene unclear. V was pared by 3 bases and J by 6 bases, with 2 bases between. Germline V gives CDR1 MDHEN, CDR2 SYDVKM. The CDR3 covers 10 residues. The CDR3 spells CASSLDGYTF. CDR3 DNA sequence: TGTGCCAGCAGTTTGGATGGCTACACCTTC.

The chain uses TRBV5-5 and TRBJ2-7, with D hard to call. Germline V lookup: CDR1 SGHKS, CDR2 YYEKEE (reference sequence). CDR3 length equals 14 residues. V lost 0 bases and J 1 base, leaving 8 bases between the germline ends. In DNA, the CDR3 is TGTGCCAGCAGCTTGGAATCAGGTTCCTACGAGCAGTACTTC. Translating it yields CASSLESGSYEQYF.

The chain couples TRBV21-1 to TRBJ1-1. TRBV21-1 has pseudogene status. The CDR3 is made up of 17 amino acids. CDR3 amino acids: CASSKDEHFNKNTEAFF. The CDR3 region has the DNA TGTGCCAGCAGCAAAGATGAGCACTTTAATAAGAACACTGAAGCTTTCTTT.

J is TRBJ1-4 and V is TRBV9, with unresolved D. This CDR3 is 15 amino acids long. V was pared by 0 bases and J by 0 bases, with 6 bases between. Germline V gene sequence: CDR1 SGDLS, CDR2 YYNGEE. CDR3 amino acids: CASSVDPTTNEKLFF. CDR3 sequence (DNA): TGTGCCAGCAGCGTAGACCCGACAACTAATGAAAAACTGTTTTTT.

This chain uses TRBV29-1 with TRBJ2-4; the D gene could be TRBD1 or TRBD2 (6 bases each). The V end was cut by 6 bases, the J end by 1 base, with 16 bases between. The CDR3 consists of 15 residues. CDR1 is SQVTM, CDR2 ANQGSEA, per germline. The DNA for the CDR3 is TGCAGCGTGACAGGAGGGTTCCAGGCCAAAAACATTCAGTACTTC. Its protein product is CSVTGGFQAKNIQYF. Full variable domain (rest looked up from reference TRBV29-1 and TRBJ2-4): SAVISQKPSRDICQRGTSLTIQCQVDSQVTMMFWYRQQPGQSLTLIATANQGSEATYESGFVIDKFPISRPNLTFSTLTVSNMSPEDSSIYLCSVTGGFQAKNIQYFGAGTRLSVL.

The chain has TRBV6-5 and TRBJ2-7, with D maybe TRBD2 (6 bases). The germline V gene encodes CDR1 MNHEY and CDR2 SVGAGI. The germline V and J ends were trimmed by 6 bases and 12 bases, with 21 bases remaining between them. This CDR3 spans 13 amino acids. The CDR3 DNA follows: TGTGCCAGCAGCCGTCACAACCTAGCGAGTCCGTACTTC. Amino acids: CASSRHNLASPYF.

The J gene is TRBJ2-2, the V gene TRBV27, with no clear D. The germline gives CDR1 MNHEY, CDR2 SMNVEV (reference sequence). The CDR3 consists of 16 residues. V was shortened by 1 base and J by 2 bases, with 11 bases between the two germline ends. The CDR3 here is CASSLWSARNTGELFF. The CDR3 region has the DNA TGTGCCAGCAGTTTATGGAGCGCCAGAAACACCGGGGAGCTGTTTTTT.

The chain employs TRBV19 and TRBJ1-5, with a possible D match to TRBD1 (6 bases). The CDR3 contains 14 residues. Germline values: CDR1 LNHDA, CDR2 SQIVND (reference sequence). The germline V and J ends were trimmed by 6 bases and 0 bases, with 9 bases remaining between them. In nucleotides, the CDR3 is TGTGCCAGTAGGGACAGCAATAGCAATCAGCCCCAGCATTTT. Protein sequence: CASRDSNSNQPQHF.

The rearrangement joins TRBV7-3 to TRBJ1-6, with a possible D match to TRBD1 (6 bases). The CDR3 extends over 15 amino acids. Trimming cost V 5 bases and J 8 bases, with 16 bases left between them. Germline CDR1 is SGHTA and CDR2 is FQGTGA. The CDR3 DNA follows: TGTGCCAGCAGCAAAAGAGGGGGTGGGGATTCACCCCTCCACTTT. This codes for CASSKRGGGDSPLHF.

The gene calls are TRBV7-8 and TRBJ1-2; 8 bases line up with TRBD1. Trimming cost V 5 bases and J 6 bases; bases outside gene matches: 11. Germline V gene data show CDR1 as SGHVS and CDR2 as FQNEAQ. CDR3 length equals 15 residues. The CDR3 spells CASSNPTAGGDGYTF. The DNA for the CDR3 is TGTGCCAGCAGCAATCCTACGGCAGGGGGCGATGGCTACACCTTC. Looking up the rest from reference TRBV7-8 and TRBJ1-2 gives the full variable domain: GAGVSQSPRYKVAKRGQDVALRCDPISGHVSLFWYQQALGQGPEFLTYFQNEAQLDKSGLPSDRFFAERPEGSVSTLKIQRTQQEDSAVYLCASSNPTAGGDGYTFGSGTRLTVV.

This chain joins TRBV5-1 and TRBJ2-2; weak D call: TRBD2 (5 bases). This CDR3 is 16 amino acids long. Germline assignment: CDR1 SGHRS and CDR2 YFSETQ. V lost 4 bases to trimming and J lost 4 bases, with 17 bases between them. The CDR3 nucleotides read TGCGCCAGCAGCGCAGACGGGAAAGAGCTCACCGGGGAGCTGTTTTTT. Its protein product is CASSADGKELTGELFF.

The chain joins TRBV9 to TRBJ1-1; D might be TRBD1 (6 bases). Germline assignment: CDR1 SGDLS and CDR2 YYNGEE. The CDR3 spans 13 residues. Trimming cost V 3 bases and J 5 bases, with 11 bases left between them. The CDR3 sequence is CASSAQGLTEAFF. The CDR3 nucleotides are TGTGCCAGCAGCGCACAGGGCTTGACTGAAGCTTTCTTT. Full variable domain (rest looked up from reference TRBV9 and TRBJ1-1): DSGVTQTPKHLITATGQRVTLRCSPRSGDLSVYWYQQSLDQGLQFLIQYYNGEERAKGNILERFSAQQFPDLHSELNLSSLELGDSALYFCASSAQGLTEAFFGQGTRLTVV.